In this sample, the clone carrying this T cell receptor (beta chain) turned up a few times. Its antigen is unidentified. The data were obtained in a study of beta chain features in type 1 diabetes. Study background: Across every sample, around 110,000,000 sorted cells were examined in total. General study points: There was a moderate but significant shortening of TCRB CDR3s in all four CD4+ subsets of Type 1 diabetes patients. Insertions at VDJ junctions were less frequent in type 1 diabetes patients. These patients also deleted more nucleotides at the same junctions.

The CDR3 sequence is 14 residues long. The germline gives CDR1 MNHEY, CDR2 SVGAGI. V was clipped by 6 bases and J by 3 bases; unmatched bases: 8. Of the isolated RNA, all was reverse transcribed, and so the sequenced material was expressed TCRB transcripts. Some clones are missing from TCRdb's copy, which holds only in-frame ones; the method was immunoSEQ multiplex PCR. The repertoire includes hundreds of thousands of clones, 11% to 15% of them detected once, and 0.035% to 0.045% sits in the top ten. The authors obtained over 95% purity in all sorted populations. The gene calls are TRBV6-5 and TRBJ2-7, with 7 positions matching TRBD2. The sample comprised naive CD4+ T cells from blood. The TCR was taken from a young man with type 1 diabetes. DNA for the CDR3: TGTGCCAGCAGGAGGACTAGAAGTGTCTACGAGCAGTACTTC. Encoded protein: CASRRTRSVYEQYF.